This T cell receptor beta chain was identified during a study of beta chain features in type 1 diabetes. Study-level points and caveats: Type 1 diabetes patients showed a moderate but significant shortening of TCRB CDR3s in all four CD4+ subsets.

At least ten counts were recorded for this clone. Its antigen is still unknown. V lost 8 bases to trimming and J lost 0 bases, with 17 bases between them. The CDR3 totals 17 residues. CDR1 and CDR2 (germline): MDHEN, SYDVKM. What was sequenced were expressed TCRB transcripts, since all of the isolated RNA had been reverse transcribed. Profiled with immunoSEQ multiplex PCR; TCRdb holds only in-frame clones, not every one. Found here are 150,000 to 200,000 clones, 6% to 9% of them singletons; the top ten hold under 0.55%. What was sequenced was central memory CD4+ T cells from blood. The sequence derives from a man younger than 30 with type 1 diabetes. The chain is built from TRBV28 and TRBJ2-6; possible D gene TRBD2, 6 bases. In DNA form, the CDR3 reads TGTGCCAGCGGGGAGGAGAGGGGTCTCTCTGGGGCCAACGTCCTGACTTTC. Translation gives CASGEERGLSGANVLTF.